This entry lists 13 T cell receptor beta chains sequenced from one sample in a study of cytotoxic CD8 clonotypes in ibrutinib-treated CLL. Measured with immunoSEQ multiplex PCR; TCRdb has only the in-frame clones, and not every one. The sample has roughly 250,000 clones, around 70% seen once; the top ten hold 15%. The sequenced sample was PBMCs, obtained after 24 months of ibrutinib treatment. These TCRs come from a human donor with chronic lymphocytic leukemia.

The chain uses TRBV15 and TRBJ2-1; D unresolved. Per germline, CDR1 LNHNV and CDR2 YYDKDF (reference sequence). This CDR3 is 12 amino acids long. The V end lost 1 base, the J end lost 10 bases, and 8 bases lay between the germline ends. The CDR3: CATSRGAAEQFF. The CDR3 DNA is TGTGCCACCAGCAGAGGGGCGGCAGAGCAGTTCTTC.

The sample holds a few counts of this clone. This CDR3 reads CASSVGPSGNNEQFF. CDR3 nucleotides: TGTGCCAGCAGCGTAGGTCCTAGCGGCAACAATGAGCAGTTCTTC. The chain recombines TRBV9 with TRBJ2-1; TRBD2 aligns across 7 bases. The CDR3 has 15 residues. Germline values: CDR1 SGDLS, CDR2 YYNGEE. The V gene end was trimmed by 0 bases and the J gene end by 5 bases; junction bases not matched to a gene: 5.

The rearrangement uses TRBV4-3 and TRBJ1-1; D is unresolved. The germline V and J ends were trimmed by 0 bases and 1 base, with 6 bases remaining between them. The CDR3 is 14 amino acids. The germline V gene encodes CDR1 LGHNA and CDR2 YSLEER. CDR3 residues: CASSQETGNTEAFF. The CDR3 nucleotides read TGCGCCAGCAGCCAAGAGACGGGGAACACTGAAGCTTTCTTT.

V is TRBV6-5 and J is TRBJ2-3; no firm D call. Germline loops: CDR1 MNHEY, CDR2 SVGAGI. This CDR3 is 12 amino acids long. Trimming removed 6 bases at V and 2 bases at J, with 6 bases between. The CDR3 sequence: CASRADTDTQYF. CDR3 coding DNA: TGTGCCAGCAGGGCTGACACAGATACGCAGTATTTT.

The genes are TRBV29-1 and TRBJ2-7; TRBD1 might be the D (6 bases). V lost 3 bases to trimming and J lost 0 bases, with 12 bases between them. This CDR3 contains 14 residues. The germline gives CDR1 SQVTM, CDR2 ANQGSEA. The CDR3 is CSVESGQHSYEQYF. The CDR3 nucleotides are TGCAGCGTTGAGTCCGGACAGCACTCCTACGAGCAGTACTTC.

This chain joins TRBV9 and TRBJ2-2, with 8 bases fitting TRBD1. CDR3 length equals 15 residues. CDR1 SGDLS and CDR2 YYNGEE come from the germline V gene. Trimming at V came to 6 bases and at J to 4 bases, leaving 8 bases not matched to a gene. The CDR3 sequence is CASTGTGQVTGELFF. The CDR3 DNA sequence: TGTGCCAGCACCGGGACGGGACAGGTCACCGGGGAGCTGTTTTTT.

This clone turned up a few times. The sample contains more than one DNA sequence encoding this CDR3. The chain joins TRBV9 to TRBJ2-7, with TRBD2 matching 8 bases. The CDR3 sequence is 14 residues long. From germline, CDR1 is SGDLS and CDR2 YYNGEE. The J segment lost 1 base and the V segment lost 0 bases, leaving 0 bases of the junction unmatched. The CDR3 region has the DNA TGTGCCAGCAGCGTAGCTAGCGGGTCCTACGAGCAGTACTTC. Protein sequence: CASSVASGSYEQYF.

CDR3: CASSYLSRASQETQYF. DNA for the CDR3: TGTGCCAGCAGTTACCTATCCCGGGCTAGCCAAGAGACCCAGTACTTC. The chain links TRBV27 to TRBJ2-5; D remains ambiguous. V lost 4 bases, J lost 1 base, and 16 bases lay in between. The CDR3 has 16 amino acids. Germline V gene lookup returns CDR1 MNHEY and CDR2 SMNVEV (reference sequence).

The rearrangement links TRBV27 to TRBJ2-1; 12 bases fit TRBD2. The CDR3 totals 12 residues. J gave up 7 bases and V 9 bases, and 1 base lay outside the gene matches. Germline V gives CDR1 MNHEY, CDR2 SMNVEV (reference sequence). The CDR3 region has the DNA TGTGCCAGTGGACTAGCGGGAAATGAGCAGTTCTTC. As protein: CASGLAGNEQFF.

V is TRBV29-1 and J is TRBJ2-1; the match to TRBD2 covers 11 bases. Germline CDR1 reads SQVTM; CDR2 reads ANQGSEA. J lost 6 bases, V lost 7 bases, and 11 bases had no gene match. There are 15 residues in the CDR3. The CDR3 sequence: CSAGLLAGAFNEQFF. The DNA of the CDR3 is TGCAGCGCTGGGTTACTAGCGGGGGCCTTCAATGAGCAGTTCTTC.

The chain has TRBV30 and TRBJ1-3, with D unclear. Germline loops: CDR1 GTSNPN, CDR2 SVGIG (reference sequence). This CDR3 comprises 13 residues. V dropped 4 bases and J dropped 4 bases, with 11 bases sitting between them. CDR3 DNA sequence: TGTGCCTGGAACGGGGTGGAAGGAAACACCATATATTTT. Its protein product is CAWNGVEGNTIYF.

V and J are TRBV5-1 and TRBJ1-1, with TRBD1 identical over 8 bases. The V and J ends lost 2 bases and 3 bases, in that order; junction bases with no gene match: 3. The length of the CDR3 is 14 residues. Germline V lookup: CDR1 SGHRS, CDR2 YFSETQ. The CDR3 region has the DNA TGCGCCAGCAGCTTCAGGGGGCAGGACACTGAAGCTTTCTTT. This encodes CASSFRGQDTEAFF.

The CDR3 protein is CASTKTGTGFGYTF. CDR3 DNA: TGTGCCAGCACCAAGACTGGGACAGGGTTTGGCTACACCTTC. The chain combines TRBV9 with TRBJ1-2; 9 nucleotides agree with TRBD1. J lost 7 bases, V lost 6 bases, and 10 bases had no gene match. This CDR3 has 14 amino acids. Germline loops: CDR1 SGDLS, CDR2 YYNGEE.